What follows are 20 T cell receptor beta chains derived from one specimen sequenced in a study of tissue T cells after allogeneic stem cell transplantation. TCRdb keeps only in-frame clones here, not all; method: immunoSEQ multiplex PCR. Of about 48,000 clones listed, 65% to 85% were seen once; the top ten hold approximately 0.5%. Sample: sorted cells pooled from one or two spleens. These TCRs come from a pool of C57BL/6 mice in good health.

Note on this clone: The genes and germline here are from mouse. The observed sequence ends 1 residue before the CDR3 terminus, with the missing tail filled in from the germline J gene. J is TRBJ1-1 and V is TRBV14; D is ambiguous. Trimming pared 4 bases from V and 1 base from J, leaving 5 bases between. The CDR3 is 12 residues long. Germline-derived CDR1 and CDR2 are SGHDT and FRDEAV. The CDR3 sequence: CASSRQNTEVFF. CDR3 bases read: TGTGCCAGCAGTCGACAAAACACAGAAGTCTTC.

With respect to this clone: Any gene name here is a mouse gene name. The read ends 1 residue before the CDR3 terminus; that terminus is restored from the germline J gene. V gene TRBV16 combines with J gene TRBJ2-5, with D possibly matching TRBD2 (6 bases). Germline V gene sequence: CDR1 SGHSA, CDR2 FRNQAP. CDR3 length equals 15 residues. Trimming stripped 4 bases from V and 3 bases from J, with 14 bases between. The CDR3 region is CASSSRTGGQDTQYF. The covered CDR3 bases are TGTGCAAGCAGCTCACGGACGGGGGGACAAGACACCCAGTAC.

To note about this clone: These gene names are mouse names. The sequence runs out 1 residue before the end of the CDR3; the remainder is reconstructed from the germline J gene. The J gene is TRBJ1-6, the V gene TRBV13-2; no definite D call. TRBJ1-6 is recorded as an ORF, its role being uncertain. The CDR3 spans 14 residues. V was pared by 2 bases and J by 0 bases, with 3 bases between. Per the germline V gene, CDR1 is NNHNN and CDR2 is SYGAGS (reference sequence). The CDR3 reads CASGDGSYNSPLYF. The DNA read from the CDR3 is TGTGCCAGCGGTGACGGTTCCTATAATTCGCCCCTCTAC.

A remark on this clone: These gene names are mouse names. The DNA ends 1 residue before the CDR3 does, and the rest of the CDR3 is filled in from the germline J gene. The chain has TRBV3 and TRBJ1-2; the D is unclear. The CDR3 totals 13 residues. V lost 3 bases to trimming and J lost 0 bases, with 5 bases between them. Germline V CDR1 and CDR2: SNHLY, FYNGKV (reference sequence). The sequenced part of the CDR3 DNA is TGTGCCAGCAGCTTCAGTGCAAACTCCGACTACACC. Translation gives CASSFSANSDYT. The CDR3 as a whole reads CASSFSANSDYTF.

Remarks on this clone: The gene symbols are mouse symbols. The CDR3 end falls 1 residue outside the read, so it is completed with the germline J gene. The V and J genes are TRBV15 and TRBJ2-3; 8 nucleotides align to TRBD2. After removal of 4 bases from V and 0 bases from J, the junction contained 6 bases not matched to a gene. This CDR3 contains 16 residues. CDR1 is SGHND, CDR2 FRSKSL, per germline. CDR3 region: CASSSLGGPSAETLYF. Incomplete CDR3 DNA: TGTGCCAGCAGTTCTCTGGGGGGACCTAGTGCAGAAACGCTGTAT.

Comments on this clone: These gene names are mouse names. The read falls 1 residue short of the CDR3 end, and the missing part is taken from the germline J gene. The J gene is TRBJ2-5, the V gene TRBV2, with D perhaps matching TRBD2 (6 bases). V was pared by 3 bases and J by 2 bases, with 9 bases between. The CDR3 sequence is 14 residues long. CDR1 and CDR2 (germline): LGHNA, YSYQKL. CDR3 DNA, as far as it was read: TGTGCCAGCAGCCAGCTGGGGAGCCAAGACACCCAGTAC. It codes for CASSQLGSQDTQY. The full CDR3 sequence reads CASSQLGSQDTQYF.

This clone has just one count. Mouse germline and gene names are used. The read terminates 1 residue before the CDR3 end, so the remaining end is supplied by the germline J gene. V usage is TRBV15 and J usage is TRBJ2-2; TRBD2 agrees at 7 bases. The CDR3 sequence is 14 residues long. V shed 6 bases and J 3 bases; nucleotides not matched to a gene: 4. CDR1 and CDR2 (germline): SGHND, FRSKSL. The CDR3 sequence is CASRSDWDTGQLYF. CDR3 bases read: TGTGCCAGCAGGTCCGACTGGGACACCGGGCAGCTCTAC.

As for this clone: The listed genes are named as in mouse. The sequenced fragment ends 1 residue before the CDR3 boundary, so the rest is inferred from the germline J gene. This CDR3 is also generated by other DNA sequences in the sample. The J gene is TRBJ2-1, the V gene TRBV13-2; TRBD1 agrees at 9 bases. J lost 4 bases, V lost 0 bases, and 2 bases had no gene match. This CDR3 contains 15 residues. The V gene's germline CDR1 is NNHNN and CDR2 SYGAGS (reference sequence). Incomplete CDR3 DNA: TGTGCCAGCGGTGATGCTGGGACAGGGTATGCTGAGCAGTTC. Translated: CASGDAGTGYAEQF. The full-length CDR3 reads as CASGDAGTGYAEQFF.

As to this clone: Gene names follow the mouse nomenclature. The sequence runs out 1 residue before the end of the CDR3; the remainder is reconstructed from the germline J gene. V gene TRBV13-2 combines with J gene TRBJ1-3; the match to TRBD1 covers 9 bases. Germline values: CDR1 NNHNN, CDR2 SYGAGS (reference sequence). The CDR3 has 16 amino acids. V lost 0 bases to trimming and J lost 3 bases; unmatched junction nucleotides: 4. The sequenced part of the CDR3 DNA is TGTGCCAGCGGTGATGCAGGGGACAGGGATGGAAATACGCTCTAT. Protein: CASGDAGDRDGNTLY. The whole CDR3 region reads CASGDAGDRDGNTLYF.

Regarding this clone: Gene names are mouse gene names. This CDR3 reads CASSLGRGQNTLYF. Partial CDR3 DNA: TGTGCCAGCTCTCTTGGCAGGGGGCAAAACACCTTGTAC. The chain has TRBV12-1 and TRBJ2-4; TRBD1 matches at 7 bases. The DNA ends 1 residue before the CDR3 does, and the rest of the CDR3 is filled in from the germline J gene. Trimming took 1 base from V and 3 from J; bases not matched to a gene: 3. CDR1 is SGHSN, CDR2 HYEKVE, per germline. The CDR3 consists of 14 residues.

This clone was observed a few times. The gene names here belong to mouse. Read coverage stops 1 residue before the CDR3 terminus; the germline J gene supplies the remainder. The chain is built from TRBV3 and TRBJ2-7, with 10 bases matching TRBD2. With 4 bases clipped from V and 2 bases from J, the junction kept 2 bases outside the gene matches. Germline CDR1 and CDR2: SNHLY and FYNGKV (reference sequence). This CDR3 spans 14 amino acids. Partial CDR3 DNA: TGTGCCAGCAGCTCAGGACTGGGGGCCTATGAACAGTAC. Protein product: CASSSGLGAYEQY. The CDR3, in full, reads CASSSGLGAYEQYF. The full variable domain, in which reference TRBV3 and TRBJ2-7 provide the parts outside the CDR3, is GPKVLQIPSHQIIDMGQMVTLNCDPVSNHLYFYWYKQILGQQMEFLVNFYNGKVMEKSKLFKDQFSVERPDGSYFTLKIQPTALEDSAVYFCASSSGLGAYEQYFGPGTRLTVL.

In regard to this clone: Gene names follow the mouse nomenclature. The read stops 1 residue short of the end of the CDR3; the missing end is completed from the germline J gene. The gene calls are TRBV16 and TRBJ2-5, with 8 nucleotides matching TRBD1. Germline trimming cut 0 bases from V and 6 bases from J; bases unmatched to any gene: 5. From germline, CDR1 is SGHSA and CDR2 FRNQAP. This CDR3 is built from 15 residues. This CDR3 reads CASSLDRQGADTQYF. The DNA read from the CDR3 is TGTGCAAGCAGCTTAGATCGGCAGGGGGCGGACACCCAGTAC.

Regarding this clone: Gene and germline names: mouse. The read halts 1 residue ahead of the CDR3 end, with the missing end drawn from the germline J gene. This chain uses TRBV3 with TRBJ2-5, with D unresolved. The CDR3 is 13 amino acids. Germline V gene sequence: CDR1 SNHLY, CDR2 FYNGKV (reference sequence). V lost 5 bases, J lost 0 bases, and 6 bases lay in between. Incomplete CDR3 DNA: TGTGCCAGCAGCCGGAATAACCAAGACACCCAGTAC. This translates into CASSRNNQDTQY. The whole CDR3 reads CASSRNNQDTQYF.

This clone was counted between two and nine times. Mouse gene names apply. The read is 1 residue too short to cover the CDR3 end, so that end is filled in from the germline J gene. The rearrangement joins TRBV2 to TRBJ2-7; 9 bases are a match to TRBD2. The V segment lost 0 bases and the J segment 4 bases; nucleotides outside the gene matches: 4. The CDR3 is 15 residues long. Germline CDR1 and CDR2: LGHNA and YSYQKL. CDR3 DNA (partial): TGTGCCAGCAGCCAAGATCTTCTGGGGGGGTATGAACAGTAC. As protein: CASSQDLLGGYEQY. The complete CDR3 reads CASSQDLLGGYEQYF.

The table lists this clone with a count of one. The genes and germline here are from mouse. The read halts 1 residue ahead of the CDR3 end, with the missing end drawn from the germline J gene. Other nucleotide sequences from this sample produce the same CDR3. This sequence joins TRBV3 and TRBJ1-1; D is unresolved. The CDR3 is 13 residues long. Deletions cut 2 bases from V and 0 bases from J, with 4 bases between. The germline CDR1 and CDR2 sequences are SNHLY and FYNGKV (reference sequence). CDR3 region: CASSLRANTEVFF. The covered CDR3 bases are TGTGCCAGCAGCTTAAGGGCAAACACAGAAGTCTTC.

To note about this clone: Any gene name here is a mouse gene name. The read terminates 1 residue ahead of where the CDR3 ends, so the germline J gene completes it. The chain couples TRBV3 to TRBJ1-1, with a tentative D call TRBD1 (6 bases). Germline CDR1 is SNHLY and CDR2 is FYNGKV (reference sequence). The V and J ends lost 5 bases and 3 bases respectively, with 10 bases between them. The CDR3 runs to 13 residues. CDR3 sequence: CASSLQGYTEVFF. CDR3 DNA (partial): TGTGCCAGCAGCCTACAGGGTTACACAGAAGTCTTC.

With regard to this clone: Gene and germline names: mouse. The read ends 1 residue shy of where the CDR3 ends; the end is completed using the germline J gene. The J gene is TRBJ2-2, the V gene TRBV16; 7 positions agree with TRBD1. The V segment lost 2 bases and the J segment 2 bases; nucleotides outside the gene matches: 2. CDR3 size: 15 residues. Germline assignment: CDR1 SGHSA and CDR2 FRNQAP. CDR3: CASSLTGVNTGQLYF. CDR3 bases read: TGTGCAAGCAGCTTAACAGGGGTTAACACCGGGCAGCTCTAC. Full variable domain (missing parts from reference TRBV16 and TRBJ2-2): NAGVIQTPRHKVTGKGQEATLWCEPISGHSAVFWYRQTIVQGLEFLTYFRNQAPIDDSGMPKERFSAQMPNQSHSTLKIQSTQPQDSAVYLCASSLTGVNTGQLYFGEGSKLTVL.

Comment on this clone: Gene names are mouse gene names. Different DNA sequences within this sample yield the same CDR3. The CDR3 protein is CASGEGVEQYF. CDR3 bases read: TGTGCCAGCGGTGAGGGGGTTGAACAGTAC. The rearrangement links TRBV13-2 to TRBJ2-7; perhaps D is TRBD1 or TRBD2 (5 bases each). The read gets to within 1 residue of the CDR3 end, and the germline J gene fills in the rest. Looked up from germline, CDR1 is NNHNN and CDR2 is SYGAGS (reference sequence). The CDR3 extends over 11 amino acids. V was trimmed by 2 bases and J by 6 bases, leaving 6 bases between them.

Concerning this clone itself: Germline and genes: mouse. The read falls 1 residue short of the CDR3 end, and the missing part is taken from the germline J gene. The gene calls are TRBV4 and TRBJ2-7; 11 bases match TRBD2. Trimming cost V 6 bases and J 3 bases; bases outside gene matches: 4. Germline-derived CDR1 and CDR2 are LGHDT and YNNKQL (reference sequence). The CDR3 is 14 amino acids. This CDR3 reads CASRETGGDYEQYF. The CDR3 DNA, read in part, is TGTGCCAGCAGGGAGACTGGGGGGGACTATGAACAGTAC.

On this clone itself: The listed genes are named as in mouse. The read is 1 residue too short to cover the CDR3 end, so that end is filled in from the germline J gene. The rearrangement joins TRBV21 to TRBJ1-4; 8 bases are shared with TRBD1. TRBV21 carries the ORF label, with uncertain function. Trimming at V came to 6 bases and at J to 1 base, leaving 1 base not matched to a gene. This CDR3 is 14 amino acids long. The CDR3: CASRGTGSNERLFF. CDR3 DNA, as far as it was read: TGTGCTAGCAGGGGGACAGGTTCCAACGAAAGATTATTT.